This TCR beta chain derives from a study of T cell responses to AZD1222 COVID-19 vaccine. Study observations and caveats: Repertoire samples came only from after the peak T cell response. Most donors were white British and more were female, and clonal diversity was possibly underestimated.

Notes on this clone: Its antigen is currently unknown.

Profiled with immunoSEQ multiplex PCR; TCRdb holds only in-frame clones, not every one. This sample has about 110,000 clones; about 85% occur once, and the top ten carry roughly 2.5%. The sample was peripheral blood, taken 28 days after the second AZD1222 dose. This clonotype was obtained from an adult who received the AZD1222 COVID-19 vaccine.

The CDR3 coding sequence is TGTGCCAGCAGCAATTCAGGGGGCAATGAGCAGTTCTTC. Its protein product is CASSNSGGNEQFF. V gene TRBV6-5 combines with J gene TRBJ2-1; 7 bases agree with TRBD1. CDR3 length equals 13 residues. The ends lost 6 bases at V and 6 bases at J; junction bases unmatched: 5. From germline, CDR1 is MNHEY and CDR2 SVGAGI.